Here is one T cell receptor beta chain with its context. Every subset's genomic DNA went evenly onto several immunoSEQ plates. Clones were read by immunoSEQ multiplex PCR, and TCRdb kept only the in-frame ones, dropping some. The sample includes around 2,000,000 clones, 95% of them seen just once. Trimming took 6 bases from V and 4 from J, leaving 12 bases between them. CDR3 size: 13 residues. Germline V gene data show CDR1 as WNHNN and CDR2 as SYGVQD (reference sequence). The sample comes from a study of shared clonotypes between healthy human individuals. The sequenced material came from naive CD4+ T cells sorted from blood. Documented subset: CD45RA+ positively selected. The gene calls are TRBV10-1 and TRBJ1-1; no clear D. This sequence originates from a man younger than 30 in good health. CDR3 sequence: CASSGNLGTEAFF. Here the CDR3 DNA reads TGCGCCAGCAGCGGGAACTTGGGCACTGAAGCTTTCTTT.